What follows are 26 T cell receptor beta chains derived from one specimen sequenced in a study of monozygotic twins with inflammatory bowel disease. Reanalyzing the 5' RACE reads, TCRdb keeps one entry per CDR3 protein, without DNA. The sample has approximately 400,000 distinct CDR3 sequences. Sequences were obtained from blood. The receptors were sampled from a human donor with ulcerative colitis or Crohn's disease, or a healthy co-twin of an affected twin (not recorded which).

The chain recombines TRBV19 with TRBJ2-1; no DNA is available, so the TRBD2 call from TCRdb remains unchecked. The CDR3 totals 16 residues. Germline V lookup: CDR1 LNHDA, CDR2 SQIVND (reference sequence). CDR3 loop: CASSIGTSGRVYEQFF.

This chain connects TRBV3-1 to TRBJ2-7; absent DNA, TCRdb's TRBD2 call cannot be checked. Germline CDR1 LGHDT, CDR2 YNNKEL (reference sequence). The CDR3 runs 15 residues. CDR3 region: CASSQDGTSGYEQYF.

V gene TRBV30 combines with J gene TRBJ2-7. The CDR3 loop spans 12 amino acids. Germline CDR1 GTSNPN, CDR2 SVGIG (reference sequence). The CDR3 loop is CAWSPAIYEQYF. Complete variable domain (other parts from reference TRBV30 and TRBJ2-7): SQTIHQWPATLVQPVGSPLSLECTVEGTSNPNLYWYRQAAGRGLQLLFYSVGIGQISSEVPQNLSASRPQDRQFILSSKKLLLSDSGFYLCAWSPAIYEQYFGPGTRLTVT.

The chain has TRBV5-1 and TRBJ1-2. This CDR3 is built from 15 residues. Germline CDR1 and CDR2: SGHRS and YFSETQ. CDR3 sequence: CASSEGLTVNYGYTF.

The gene calls are TRBV5-4 and TRBJ2-7; no DNA is available, so the TRBD1 call from TCRdb remains unchecked. The CDR3 covers 14 residues. CDR1 and CDR2 (germline): SGHNT, YYREEE (reference sequence). The CDR3 is CASALGQGHYEQYF.

V usage is TRBV3-1 and J usage is TRBJ1-5; there is no DNA to check the TCRdb D call of TRBD1. There are 15 residues in the CDR3. CDR1 is LGHDT, CDR2 YNNKEL, per germline (reference sequence). The CDR3 sequence: CASSQSGDSNQPQHF.

This sequence joins TRBV7-9 and TRBJ2-2; with no DNA, the TCRdb D assignment of TRBD2 cannot be verified. The CDR3 runs 14 residues. The germline V gene encodes CDR1 SEHNR and CDR2 FQNEAQ (reference sequence). The CDR3 protein is CASNQGRDTGELFF.

This chain joins TRBV6-2 or TRBV6-3 and TRBJ2-7; TCRdb outputs TRBD2, but without DNA this stays unchecked. The CDR3 runs 13 residues. The germline V gene has CDR1 MNHEY and CDR2 SVGEGT. CDR3 residues: CATRDFATYEQYF.

The chain has TRBV6-4 and TRBJ2-2; TCRdb outputs TRBD1, but without DNA this stays unchecked. The CDR3 runs to 14 residues. Germline V gene lookup returns CDR1 MRHNA and CDR2 SNTAGT. This CDR3 is CASSEGHYTGELFF.

The chain uses TRBV5-1 and TRBJ1-6; the D call from TCRdb, TRBD1, cannot be confirmed without DNA. The length of the CDR3 is 12 residues. Germline assignment: CDR1 SGHRS and CDR2 YFSETQ. The CDR3 reads CASARDSSPLHF.

The CDR3 region is CASSGGQGTVGGYTF. The V and J genes are TRBV5-1 and TRBJ1-2; TCRdb reports TRBD1, a call that lacks DNA to check it against. There are 15 residues in the CDR3. Germline values: CDR1 SGHRS, CDR2 YFSETQ.

The chain uses TRBV4-1 and TRBJ2-2; TCRdb's D call, TRBD2, is unchecked because there is no DNA. The CDR3 loop spans 14 amino acids. Germline V gene data show CDR1 as MGHRA and CDR2 as YSYEKL. The CDR3 spells CASSQSGRTGELFF.

V gene TRBV6-2 or TRBV6-3 combines with J gene TRBJ2-3; the D gene TCRdb calls, TRBD1, cannot be checked with no DNA. The CDR3 is 15 residues long. Germline values: CDR1 MNHEY, CDR2 SVGEGT. The chain's CDR3 is CASSTRQGILNTQYF.

This chain links TRBV6-1 with TRBJ2-7; TCRdb picks TRBD1, but there is no DNA to check that call. CDR3 length: 14 residues. Germline CDR1 MNHNS, CDR2 SASEGT. The CDR3 loop reads CASRKTDRNYEQYF.

The chain employs TRBV5-6 and TRBJ1-2. Germline V gene data show CDR1 as SGHDT and CDR2 as YYEEEE. The CDR3 is made up of 14 amino acids. Here the CDR3 reads CASSRRGLGYGYTF.

The V and J genes are TRBV20-1 and TRBJ2-1; absent DNA, TCRdb's TRBD1 call cannot be checked. Germline V lookup: CDR1 DFQATT, CDR2 SNEGSKA (reference sequence). The CDR3 sequence is 15 residues long. This CDR3 is CSASRPGGPYNEQFF.

The V call is TRBV5-1, the J call TRBJ2-1; TCRdb lists TRBD2, though no DNA is available to test this call. The V gene's germline CDR1 is SGHRS and CDR2 YFSETQ. The CDR3 spans 15 residues. CDR3 region: CASRNLAGSYNEQFF.

The V gene is TRBV2, the J gene TRBJ2-1; no DNA is available, so the TRBD1 call from TCRdb remains unchecked. The CDR3 is made up of 12 amino acids. Germline V lookup: CDR1 SNHLY, CDR2 FYNNEI. The CDR3 is CASRLGGHEQFF.

The V call is TRBV4-3, the J call TRBJ2-1; TCRdb designates TRBD2, a call that cannot be tested without DNA. The length of the CDR3 is 16 residues. The germline V gene has CDR1 LGHNA and CDR2 YSLEER. The CDR3 loop reads CASSRGAGETYNEQFF.

V is TRBV25-1 and J is TRBJ1-4; TCRdb lists TRBD1, though no DNA is available to test this call. CDR3 size: 14 residues. Germline V lookup: CDR1 MGHDK, CDR2 SYGVNS. The CDR3 here is CASSPGQVFEKLFF.

The J gene is TRBJ2-5, the V gene TRBV27; TCRdb outputs TRBD1, but without DNA this stays unchecked. Germline values: CDR1 MNHEY, CDR2 SMNVEV (reference sequence). This CDR3 is built from 14 residues. CDR3 protein: CASSLARRIDTQYF.

This chain connects TRBV7-2 to TRBJ1-6; TCRdb's D call, TRBD1, is unchecked because there is no DNA. The CDR3 is 17 amino acids. CDR1 is SGHTA, CDR2 FQGNSA, per germline. The CDR3 is CASSLEGIYSYNSPLHF.

The J gene is TRBJ2-5, the V gene TRBV2. This CDR3 is built from 12 residues. CDR1 is SNHLY and CDR2 is FYNNEI in the germline V gene. The CDR3 loop is CASNVNLGTQYF.

The gene calls are TRBV4-1 and TRBJ2-7; the TCRdb D gene call, TRBD2, has no DNA to confirm it. Germline V CDR1 and CDR2: MGHRA, YSYEKL. The CDR3 extends over 15 amino acids. This CDR3 is CASSLRFFGSYEQYF.

This chain links TRBV20-1 with TRBJ1-5; TCRdb proposes TRBD1, but this gene call is untestable without DNA. The V gene's germline CDR1 is DFQATT and CDR2 SNEGSKA (reference sequence). The CDR3 has 14 amino acids. CDR3 region: CSAPSGQYNQPQHF.

This chain joins TRBV6-2 or TRBV6-3 and TRBJ1-2. The CDR3 consists of 14 residues. CDR1 and CDR2 (germline): MNHEY, SVGEGT. CDR3 residues: CASSKTLEGYGYTF.